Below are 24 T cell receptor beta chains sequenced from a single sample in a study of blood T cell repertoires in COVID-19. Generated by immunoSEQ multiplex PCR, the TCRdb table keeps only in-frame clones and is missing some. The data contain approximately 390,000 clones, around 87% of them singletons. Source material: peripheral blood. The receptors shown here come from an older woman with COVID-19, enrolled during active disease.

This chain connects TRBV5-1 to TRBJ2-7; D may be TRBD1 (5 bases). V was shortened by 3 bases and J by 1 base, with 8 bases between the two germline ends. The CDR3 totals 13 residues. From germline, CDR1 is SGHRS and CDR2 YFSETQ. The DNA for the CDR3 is TGCGCCAGCAGCTCCCGACAGTCCTACGAGCAGTACTTC. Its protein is CASSSRQSYEQYF.

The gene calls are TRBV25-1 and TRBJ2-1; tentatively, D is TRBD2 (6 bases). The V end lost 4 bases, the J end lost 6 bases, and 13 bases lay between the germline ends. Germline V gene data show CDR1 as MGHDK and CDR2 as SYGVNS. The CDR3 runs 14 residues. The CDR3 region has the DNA TGTGCCAGCAGTGGAAAGACTAGATTCAATGAGCAGTTCTTC. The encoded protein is CASSGKTRFNEQFF.

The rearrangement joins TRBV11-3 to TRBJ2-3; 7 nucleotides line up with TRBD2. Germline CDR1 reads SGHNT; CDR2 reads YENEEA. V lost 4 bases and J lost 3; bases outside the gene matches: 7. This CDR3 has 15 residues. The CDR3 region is CASSSFGGGTDTQYF. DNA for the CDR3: TGTGCCAGCAGCTCATTCGGGGGAGGGACAGATACGCAGTATTTT.

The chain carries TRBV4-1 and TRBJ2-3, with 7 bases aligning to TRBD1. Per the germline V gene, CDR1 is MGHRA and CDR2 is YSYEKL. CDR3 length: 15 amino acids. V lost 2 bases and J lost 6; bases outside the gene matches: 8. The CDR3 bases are TGCGCCAGCAGCCAAACCGGGACAGCCCGGGATACGCAGTATTTT. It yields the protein CASSQTGTARDTQYF.

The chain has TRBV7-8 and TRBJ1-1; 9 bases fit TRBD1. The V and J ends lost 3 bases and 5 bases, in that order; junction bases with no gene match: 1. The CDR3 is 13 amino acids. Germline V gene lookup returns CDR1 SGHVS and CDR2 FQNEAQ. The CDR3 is CASSFGTGTEAFF. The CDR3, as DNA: TGTGCCAGCAGCTTCGGGACAGGGACTGAAGCTTTCTTT.

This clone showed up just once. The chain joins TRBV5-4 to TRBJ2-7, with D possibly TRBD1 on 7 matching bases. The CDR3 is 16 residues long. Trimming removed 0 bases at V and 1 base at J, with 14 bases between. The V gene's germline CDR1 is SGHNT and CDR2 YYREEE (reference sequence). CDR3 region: CASSLDGGGLSYEQYF. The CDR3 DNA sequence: TGTGCCAGCAGCTTGGATGGAGGGGGCTTATCCTACGAGCAGTACTTC.

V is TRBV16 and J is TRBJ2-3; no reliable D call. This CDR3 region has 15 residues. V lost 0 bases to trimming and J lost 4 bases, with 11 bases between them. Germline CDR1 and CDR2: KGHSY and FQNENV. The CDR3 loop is CASSQSGASPDTQYF. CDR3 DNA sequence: TGTGCCAGCAGCCAATCTGGAGCGAGCCCAGATACGCAGTATTTT.

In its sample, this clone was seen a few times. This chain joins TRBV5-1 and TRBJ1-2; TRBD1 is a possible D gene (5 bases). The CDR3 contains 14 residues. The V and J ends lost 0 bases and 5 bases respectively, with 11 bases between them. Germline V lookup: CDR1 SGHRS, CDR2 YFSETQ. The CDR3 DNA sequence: TGCGCCAGCAGCTTGGGGATCGACAGTTATGGCTACACCTTC. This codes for CASSLGIDSYGYTF.

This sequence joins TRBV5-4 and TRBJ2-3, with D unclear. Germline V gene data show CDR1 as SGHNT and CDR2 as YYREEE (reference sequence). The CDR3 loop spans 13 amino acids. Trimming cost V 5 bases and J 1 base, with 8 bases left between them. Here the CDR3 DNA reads TGTGCCAGCAGGTCAACGGGCACAGATACGCAGTATTTT. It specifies CASRSTGTDTQYF.

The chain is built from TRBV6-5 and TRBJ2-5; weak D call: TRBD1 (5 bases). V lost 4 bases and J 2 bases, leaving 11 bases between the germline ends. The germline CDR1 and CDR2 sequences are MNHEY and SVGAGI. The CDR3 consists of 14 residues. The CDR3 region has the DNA TGTGCCAGCAGTTTCCAGGCAGGGCAAGAGACCCAGTACTTC. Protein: CASSFQAGQETQYF.

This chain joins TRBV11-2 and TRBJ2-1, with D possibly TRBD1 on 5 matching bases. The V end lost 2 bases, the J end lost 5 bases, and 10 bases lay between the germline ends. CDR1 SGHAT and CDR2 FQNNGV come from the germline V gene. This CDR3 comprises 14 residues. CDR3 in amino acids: CASSLLGAHNEQFF. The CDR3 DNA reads TGTGCCAGCAGCTTATTAGGGGCCCACAATGAGCAGTTCTTC. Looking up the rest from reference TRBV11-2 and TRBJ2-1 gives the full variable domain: EAGVAQSPRYKIIEKRQSVAFWCNPISGHATLYWYQQILGQGPKLLIQFQNNGVVDDSQLPKDRFSAERLKGVDSTLKIQPAKLEDSAVYLCASSLLGAHNEQFFGPGTRLTVL.

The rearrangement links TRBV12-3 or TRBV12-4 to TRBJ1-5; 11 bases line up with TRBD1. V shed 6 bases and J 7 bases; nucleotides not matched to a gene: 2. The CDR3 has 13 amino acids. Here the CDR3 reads CASRGTGGQPQHF. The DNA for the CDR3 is TGTGCCAGCAGAGGGACAGGGGGGCAGCCCCAGCATTTT.

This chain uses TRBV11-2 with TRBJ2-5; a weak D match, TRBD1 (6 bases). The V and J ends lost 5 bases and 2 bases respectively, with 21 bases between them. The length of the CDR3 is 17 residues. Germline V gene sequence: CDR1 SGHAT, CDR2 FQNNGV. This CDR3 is CASSRPGRGVPQETQYF. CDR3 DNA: TGTGCCAGCAGCCGGCCGGGCAGGGGAGTACCGCAAGAGACCCAGTACTTC.

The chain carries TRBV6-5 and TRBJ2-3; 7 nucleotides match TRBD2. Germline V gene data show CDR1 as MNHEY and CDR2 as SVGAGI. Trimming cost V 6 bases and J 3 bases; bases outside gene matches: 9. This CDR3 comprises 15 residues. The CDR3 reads CASSSTPSGTDTQYF. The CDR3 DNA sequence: TGTGCCAGCAGCTCCACTCCTAGCGGTACAGATACGCAGTATTTT.

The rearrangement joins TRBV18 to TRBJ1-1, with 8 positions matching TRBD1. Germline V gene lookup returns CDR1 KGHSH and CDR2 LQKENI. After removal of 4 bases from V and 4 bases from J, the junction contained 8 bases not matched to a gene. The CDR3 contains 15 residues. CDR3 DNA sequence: TGTGCCAGCTCACAACGGGACAGGAGGGGCACTGAAGCTTTCTTT. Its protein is CASSQRDRRGTEAFF. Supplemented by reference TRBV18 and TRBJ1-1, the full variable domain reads NAGVMQNPRHLVRRRGQEARLRCSPMKGHSHVYWYRQLPEEGLKFMVYLQKENIIDESGMPKERFSAEFPKEGPSILRIQQVVRGDSAAYFCASSQRDRRGTEAFFGQGTRLTVV.

The CDR3 spells CASSTAGHTGEQYF. CDR3 in DNA: TGTGCCAGTAGTACAGCGGGACACACGGGCGAGCAGTACTTC. The rearrangement joins TRBV19 to TRBJ2-7; D possibly corresponds to TRBD2 (7 bases). This CDR3 has 14 amino acids. Germline V gives CDR1 LNHDA, CDR2 SQIVND (reference sequence). V was trimmed by 4 bases and J by 6 bases, leaving 16 bases between them.

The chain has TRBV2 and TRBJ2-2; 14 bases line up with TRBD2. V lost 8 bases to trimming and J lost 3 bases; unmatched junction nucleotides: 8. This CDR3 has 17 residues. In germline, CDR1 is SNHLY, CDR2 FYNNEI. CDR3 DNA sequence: TGTGCCAGCCGGCCGGGACTAGCGGGGGCCTACACCGGGGAGCTGTTTTTT. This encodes CASRPGLAGAYTGELFF.

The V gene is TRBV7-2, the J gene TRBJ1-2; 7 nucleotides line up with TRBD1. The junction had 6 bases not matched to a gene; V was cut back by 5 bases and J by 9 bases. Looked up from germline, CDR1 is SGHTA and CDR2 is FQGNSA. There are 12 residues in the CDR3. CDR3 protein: CASSPDRDSYTF. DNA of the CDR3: TGTGCCAGCAGCCCCGACAGGGACAGCTACACCTTC. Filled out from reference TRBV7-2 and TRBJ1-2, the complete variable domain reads GAGVSQSPSNKVTEKGKDVELRCDPISGHTALYWYRQSLGQGLEFLIYFQGNSAPDKSGLPSDRFSAERTGGSVSTLTIQRTQQEDSAVYLCASSPDRDSYTFGSGTRLTVV.

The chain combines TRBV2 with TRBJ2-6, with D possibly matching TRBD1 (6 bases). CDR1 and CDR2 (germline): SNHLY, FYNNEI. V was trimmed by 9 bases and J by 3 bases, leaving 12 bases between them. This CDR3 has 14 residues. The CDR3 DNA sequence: TGTGCCAGTTCTCAGGGGCTTGGGGCCAACGTCCTGACTTTC. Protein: CASSQGLGANVLTF.

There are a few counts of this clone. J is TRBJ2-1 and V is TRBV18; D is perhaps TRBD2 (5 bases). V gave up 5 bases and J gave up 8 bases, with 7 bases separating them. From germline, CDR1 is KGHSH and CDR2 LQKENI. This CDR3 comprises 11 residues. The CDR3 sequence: CASSFGDEQFF. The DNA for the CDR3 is TGTGCCAGCTCATTCGGGGATGAGCAGTTCTTC.

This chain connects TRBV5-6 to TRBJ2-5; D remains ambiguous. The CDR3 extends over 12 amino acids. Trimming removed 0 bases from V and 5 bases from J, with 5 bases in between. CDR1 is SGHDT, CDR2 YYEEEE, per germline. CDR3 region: CASSLVSETQYF. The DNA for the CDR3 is TGTGCCAGCAGCTTGGTCTCTGAGACCCAGTACTTC.

This CDR3 is CARRKFGVSGNYGYTF. The CDR3, as DNA: TGCGCCAGGAGAAAATTTGGGGTTTCGGGGAACTATGGCTACACCTTC. The J gene is TRBJ1-2, the V gene TRBV5-1; no definite D call. This CDR3 has 16 amino acids. The germline gives CDR1 SGHRS, CDR2 YFSETQ. V was pared by 8 bases and J by 2 bases, with 22 bases between.

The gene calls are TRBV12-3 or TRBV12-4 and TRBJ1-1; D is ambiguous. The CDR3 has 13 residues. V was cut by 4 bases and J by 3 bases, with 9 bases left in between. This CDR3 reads CASSSQLHTEAFF. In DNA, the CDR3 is TGTGCCAGCAGTTCCCAGTTACACACTGAAGCTTTCTTT.

As DNA, the CDR3 is TGTGCCAGCAGCTCCAGTCCGGACAGCAGCTCCTATAATTCACCCCTCCACTTT. Protein product: CASSSSPDSSSYNSPLHF. The rearrangement links TRBV7-9 to TRBJ1-6; possible D gene TRBD1, 6 bases. This CDR3 spans 18 amino acids. The ends were cut back, 4 bases at V and 0 bases at J, with 16 bases in the middle. Germline values: CDR1 SEHNR, CDR2 FQNEAQ (reference sequence).